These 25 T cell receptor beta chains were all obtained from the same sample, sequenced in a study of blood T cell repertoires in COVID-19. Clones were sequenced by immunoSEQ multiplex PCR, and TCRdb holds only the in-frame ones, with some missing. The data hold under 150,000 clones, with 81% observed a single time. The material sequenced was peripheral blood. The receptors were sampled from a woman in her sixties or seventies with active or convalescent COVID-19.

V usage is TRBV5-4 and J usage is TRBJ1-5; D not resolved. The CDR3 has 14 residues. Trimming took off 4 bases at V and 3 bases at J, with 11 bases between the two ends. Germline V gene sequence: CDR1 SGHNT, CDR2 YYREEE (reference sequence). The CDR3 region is CASSRAGVNQPQHF. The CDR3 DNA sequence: TGTGCCAGCAGCCGTGCCGGGGTCAATCAGCCCCAGCATTTT. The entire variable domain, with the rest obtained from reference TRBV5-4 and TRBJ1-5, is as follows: ETGVTQSPTHLIKTRGQQVTLRCSSQSGHNTVSWYQQALGQGPQFIFQYYREEENGRGNFPPRFSGLQFPNYSSELNVNALELDDSALYLCASSRAGVNQPQHFGDGTRLSIL.

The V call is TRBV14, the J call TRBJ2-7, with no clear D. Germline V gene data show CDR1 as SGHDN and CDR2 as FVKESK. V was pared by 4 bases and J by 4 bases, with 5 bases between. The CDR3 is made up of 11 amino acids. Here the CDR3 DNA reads TGTGCCAGCAGCCTTACATACGAGCAGTACTTC. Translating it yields CASSLTYEQYF.

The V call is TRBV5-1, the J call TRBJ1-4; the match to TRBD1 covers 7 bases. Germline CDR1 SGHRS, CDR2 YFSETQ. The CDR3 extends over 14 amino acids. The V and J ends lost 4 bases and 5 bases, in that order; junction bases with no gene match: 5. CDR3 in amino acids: CASSTGTVNEKLFF. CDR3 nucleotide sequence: TGCGCCAGCAGCACAGGGACAGTAAATGAAAAACTGTTTTTT.

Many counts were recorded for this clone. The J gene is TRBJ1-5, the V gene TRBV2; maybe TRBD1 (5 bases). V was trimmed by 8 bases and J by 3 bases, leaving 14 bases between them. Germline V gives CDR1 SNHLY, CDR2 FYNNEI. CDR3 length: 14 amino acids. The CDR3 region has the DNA TGTGCCAGCCGCCGGGGGGACGTCAATCAGCCCCAGCATTTT. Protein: CASRRGDVNQPQHF.

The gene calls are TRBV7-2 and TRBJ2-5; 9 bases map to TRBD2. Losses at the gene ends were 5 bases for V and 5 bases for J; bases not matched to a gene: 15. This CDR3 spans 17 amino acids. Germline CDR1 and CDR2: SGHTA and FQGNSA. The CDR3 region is CASSLGLSGSRQETQYF. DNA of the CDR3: TGTGCCAGCAGCCTAGGGCTTAGCGGGAGTCGGCAGGAGACCCAGTACTTC.

CDR3 sequence: CASSLVGQGAFWYGYTF. Here the CDR3 DNA reads TGTGCCAGCAGTTTAGTAGGACAGGGGGCCTTTTGGTATGGCTACACCTTC. The V call is TRBV27, the J call TRBJ1-2; the match to TRBD1 covers 11 bases. Germline V gene data show CDR1 as MNHEY and CDR2 as SMNVEV (reference sequence). This CDR3 is 17 amino acids long. V was clipped by 2 bases and J by 5 bases; unmatched bases: 10.

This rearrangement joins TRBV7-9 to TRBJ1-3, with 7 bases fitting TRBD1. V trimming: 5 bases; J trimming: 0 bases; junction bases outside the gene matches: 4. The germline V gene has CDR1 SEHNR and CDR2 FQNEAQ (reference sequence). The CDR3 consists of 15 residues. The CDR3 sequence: CASSPQGSSGNTIYF. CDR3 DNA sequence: TGTGCCAGCAGCCCACAGGGGAGCTCTGGAAACACCATATATTTT.

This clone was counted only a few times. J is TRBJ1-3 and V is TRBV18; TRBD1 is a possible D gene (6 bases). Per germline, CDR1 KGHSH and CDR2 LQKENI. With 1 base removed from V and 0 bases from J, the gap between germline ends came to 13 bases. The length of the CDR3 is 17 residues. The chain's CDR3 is CASSPHAGDVSGNTIYF. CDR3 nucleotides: TGTGCCAGCTCACCACACGCAGGGGACGTCTCTGGAAACACCATATATTTT.

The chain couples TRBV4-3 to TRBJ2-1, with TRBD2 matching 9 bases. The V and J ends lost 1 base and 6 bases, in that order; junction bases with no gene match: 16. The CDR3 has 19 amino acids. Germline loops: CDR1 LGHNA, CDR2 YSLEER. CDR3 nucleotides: TGCGCCAGCAGCCAAGGGTCCCCTGGAGGAGCGGGAGGCGGCAATGAGCAGTTCTTC. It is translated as CASSQGSPGGAGGGNEQFF.

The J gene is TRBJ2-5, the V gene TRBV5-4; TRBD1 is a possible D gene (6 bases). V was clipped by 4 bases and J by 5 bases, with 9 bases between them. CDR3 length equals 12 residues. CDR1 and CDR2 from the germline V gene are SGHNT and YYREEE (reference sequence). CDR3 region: CASSRDRETQYF. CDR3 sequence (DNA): TGTGCCAGCAGCCGTGACAGGGAGACCCAGTACTTC.

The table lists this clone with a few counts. In nucleotides, the CDR3 is TGCAGCGTCGATCCCACACCGGGACAGGGGTTGATGAACACTGAAGCTTTCTTT. Protein sequence: CSVDPTPGQGLMNTEAFF. The V call is TRBV29-1, the J call TRBJ1-1, with 10 nucleotides matching TRBD1. V lost 6 bases, J lost 0 bases, and 16 bases stayed unmatched. Germline V gene lookup returns CDR1 SQVTM and CDR2 ANQGSEA. This CDR3 has 18 residues.

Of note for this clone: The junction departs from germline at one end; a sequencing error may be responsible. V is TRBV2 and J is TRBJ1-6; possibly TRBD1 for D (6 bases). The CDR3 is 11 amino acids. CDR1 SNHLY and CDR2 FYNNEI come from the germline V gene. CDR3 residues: CASSEGAGQRF. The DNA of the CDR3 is TGTGCCAGCAGTGAGGGGGCAGGGCAACGCTTT.

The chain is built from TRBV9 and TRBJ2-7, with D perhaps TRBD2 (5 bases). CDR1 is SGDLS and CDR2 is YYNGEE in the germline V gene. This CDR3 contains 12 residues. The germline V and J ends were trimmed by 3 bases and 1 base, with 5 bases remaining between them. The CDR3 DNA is TGTGCCAGCAGCGCGGGGTCCTACGAGCAGTACTTC. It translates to CASSAGSYEQYF.

The CDR3 loop is CASSLAGATVGDTQYF. The CDR3 DNA follows: TGTGCCAGCAGCCTAGCGGGGGCCACGGTGGGAGATACGCAGTATTTT. The genes are TRBV3-1 (or the pseudogene TRBV3-2) and TRBJ2-3, with 9 bases matching TRBD2. CDR3 length equals 16 residues. Germline V CDR1 and CDR2: LGHDT, YNNKEL (reference sequence). V lost 4 bases and J lost 5; bases outside the gene matches: 10.

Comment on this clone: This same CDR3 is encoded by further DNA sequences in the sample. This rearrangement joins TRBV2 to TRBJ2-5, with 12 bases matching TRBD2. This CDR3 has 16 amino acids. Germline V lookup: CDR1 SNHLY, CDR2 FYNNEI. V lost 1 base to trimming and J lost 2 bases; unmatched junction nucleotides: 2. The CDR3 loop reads CASSEGLAGGQETQYF. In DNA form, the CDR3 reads TGTGCCAGCAGTGAAGGGCTAGCGGGGGGGCAAGAGACCCAGTACTTC.

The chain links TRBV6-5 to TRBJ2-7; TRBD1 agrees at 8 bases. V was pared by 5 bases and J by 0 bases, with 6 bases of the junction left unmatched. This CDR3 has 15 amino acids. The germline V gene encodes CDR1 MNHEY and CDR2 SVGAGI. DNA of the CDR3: TGTGCCAGCAGTCAAAACAGGGGGAGCTCCTACGAGCAGTACTTC. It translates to CASSQNRGSSYEQYF.

The CDR3 region is CASSPGGTRTNYGYTF. DNA for the CDR3: TGTGCCAGCAGCCCCGGTGGCACGAGGACTAACTATGGCTACACCTTC. The chain couples TRBV5-4 to TRBJ1-2; D gene uncertain. The length of the CDR3 is 16 residues. The germline gives CDR1 SGHNT, CDR2 YYREEE (reference sequence). V lost 4 bases, J lost 0 bases, and 16 bases lay in between.

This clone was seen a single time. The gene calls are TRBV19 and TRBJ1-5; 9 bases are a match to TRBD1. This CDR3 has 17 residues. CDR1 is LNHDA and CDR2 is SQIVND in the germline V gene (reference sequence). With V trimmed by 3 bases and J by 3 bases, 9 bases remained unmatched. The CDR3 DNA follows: TGTGCCAGTAGTATTGCGACAGGGGGACTCTTCAATCAGCCCCAGCATTTT. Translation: CASSIATGGLFNQPQHF.

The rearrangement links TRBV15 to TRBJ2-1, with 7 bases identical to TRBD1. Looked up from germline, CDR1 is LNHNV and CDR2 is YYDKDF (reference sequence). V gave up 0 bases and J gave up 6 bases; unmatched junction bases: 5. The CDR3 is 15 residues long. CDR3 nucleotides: TGTGCCACCAGCAGAGATCGACAGGGTTCCAATGAGCAGTTCTTC. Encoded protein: CATSRDRQGSNEQFF.

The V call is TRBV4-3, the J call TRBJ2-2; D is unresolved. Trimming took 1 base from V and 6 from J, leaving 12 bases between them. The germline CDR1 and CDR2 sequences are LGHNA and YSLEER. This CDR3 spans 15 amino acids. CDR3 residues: CASSQGNPSAGELFF. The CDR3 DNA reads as TGCGCCAGCAGCCAAGGAAACCCTTCAGCCGGGGAGCTGTTTTTT.

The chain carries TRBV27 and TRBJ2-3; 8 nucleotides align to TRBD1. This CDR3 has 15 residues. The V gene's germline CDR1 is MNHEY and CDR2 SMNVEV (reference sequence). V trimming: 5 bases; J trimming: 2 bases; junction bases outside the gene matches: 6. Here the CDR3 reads CASSRTGPNTDTQYF. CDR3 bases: TGTGCCAGCAGTCGGACAGGGCCGAACACAGATACGCAGTATTTT.

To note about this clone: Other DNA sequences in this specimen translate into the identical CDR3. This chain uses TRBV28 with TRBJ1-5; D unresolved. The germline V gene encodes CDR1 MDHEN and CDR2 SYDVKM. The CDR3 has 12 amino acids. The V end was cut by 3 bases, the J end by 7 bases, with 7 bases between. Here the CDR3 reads CASSFEVQPQHF. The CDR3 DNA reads TGTGCCAGCAGTTTTGAGGTCCAGCCCCAGCATTTT.

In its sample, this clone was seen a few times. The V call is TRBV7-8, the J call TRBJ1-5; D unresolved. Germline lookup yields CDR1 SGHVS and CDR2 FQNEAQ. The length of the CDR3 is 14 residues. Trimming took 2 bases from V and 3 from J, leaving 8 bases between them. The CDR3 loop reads CASSLYGLNQPQHF. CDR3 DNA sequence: TGTGCCAGCAGCTTATACGGACTCAATCAGCCCCAGCATTTT.

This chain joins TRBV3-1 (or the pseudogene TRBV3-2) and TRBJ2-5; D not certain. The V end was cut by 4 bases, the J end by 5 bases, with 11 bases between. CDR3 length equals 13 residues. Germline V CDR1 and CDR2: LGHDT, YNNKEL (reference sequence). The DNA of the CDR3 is TGTGCCAGCAGCCCCCTTGACGGGGAGACCCAGTACTTC. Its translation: CASSPLDGETQYF.

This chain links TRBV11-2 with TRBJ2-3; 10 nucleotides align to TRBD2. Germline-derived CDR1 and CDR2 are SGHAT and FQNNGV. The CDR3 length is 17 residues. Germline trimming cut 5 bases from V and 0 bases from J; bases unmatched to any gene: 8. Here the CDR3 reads CASSHGLAVTSTDTQYF. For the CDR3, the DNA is TGTGCCAGCAGCCACGGACTAGCGGTAACTAGCACAGATACGCAGTATTTT. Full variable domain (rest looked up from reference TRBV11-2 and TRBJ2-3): EAGVAQSPRYKIIEKRQSVAFWCNPISGHATLYWYQQILGQGPKLLIQFQNNGVVDDSQLPKDRFSAERLKGVDSTLKIQPAKLEDSAVYLCASSHGLAVTSTDTQYFGPGTRLTVL.